This TCR beta chain was sequenced during a study of blood T cell repertoires in COVID-19. Sequencing was performed with immunoSEQ multiplex PCR; in TCRdb, only in-frame clones are kept and a portion is missing. The sample shows fewer than 200,000 clones, roughly 79% of them seen only once. The CDR3 loop spans 11 amino acids. The germline gives CDR1 SGHTA, CDR2 FQGNSA. Trimming cost V 6 bases and J 5 bases, with 8 bases left between them. This clonotype originated in a woman between 65 and 79 years old with acute or convalescent COVID-19. The rearrangement joins TRBV7-2 to TRBJ2-7, with no clear D. The sequencing input was peripheral blood. The CDR3 DNA is TGTGCCAGCAGAGACTTCGACGAGCAGTACTTC. It is translated as CASRDFDEQYF.